This T cell receptor beta chain was obtained from a study of T cells in localized non-small cell lung cancer. Here immunoSEQ multiplex PCR was the method, and the copy in TCRdb shows in-frame clones only, minus some. This sample carries some 130,000 clones, approximately 88% of them seen once, and the ten largest clones take about 1.5%. A remark on this clone: What it recognizes is unknown.

This CDR3 region has 15 residues. Germline assignment: CDR1 MDHEN and CDR2 SYDVKM. V lost 5 bases and J lost 1, with 13 bases in between. Overall study findings and caveats: For the top 100 tumor clones, a median approximately 61 also appeared in adjacent lung. Heterogeneity remains possible because sequencing was limited to only one tumor region. Clonality of T cells reached its maximum in uninvolved adjacent lung, surpassing tumor.

The source was peripheral blood, collected before any cancer treatment. This TCR came from an older female donor with stage I lung adenocarcinoma. The genes are TRBV28 and TRBJ2-3; D uncertain. The CDR3 DNA reads TGTGCCAGCAGTAGCTCCTCGGTGGGCACAGATACGCAGTATTTT. It yields the protein CASSSSSVGTDTQYF.